The sequence of this T cell receptor beta chain was determined in a study of CD8 T cells in ankylosing spondylitis. TCRdb recomputed calls from the 5' RACE reads with MiXCR, one row per CDR3 protein. The sample includes more than 300,000 distinct CDR3 sequences, under 14% of them seen just once. The V and J ends lost 1 base and 2 bases respectively, with 8 bases between them. The V gene's germline CDR1 is SGHTA and CDR2 FQGNSA. The length of the CDR3 is 15 residues. This clonotype was recorded at least ten times. This receptor was obtained from a female donor with ankylosing spondylitis or in good health (not recorded which). V gene TRBV7-2 combines with J gene TRBJ1-4; maybe TRBD1 (5 bases). Sequencing input: blood, either unsorted or a sorted T cell fraction (not recorded which). DNA of the CDR3: TGTGCCAGCAGCTTAGTGGCAGGGACTAATGAAAAACTGTTTTTT. Amino acids: CASSLVAGTNEKLFF.